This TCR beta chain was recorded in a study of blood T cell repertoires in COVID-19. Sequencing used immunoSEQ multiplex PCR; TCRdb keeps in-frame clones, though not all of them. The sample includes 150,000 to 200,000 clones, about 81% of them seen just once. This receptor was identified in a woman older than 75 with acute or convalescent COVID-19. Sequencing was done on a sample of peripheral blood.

This CDR3 is CASSLTLGTEAFF. CDR3 nucleotides: TGTGCCAGCAGCTTAACGTTAGGGACAGAAGCTTTCTTT. The V and J genes are TRBV7-3 and TRBJ1-1, with D perhaps TRBD1 (6 bases). The CDR3 spans 13 residues. The germline CDR1 and CDR2 sequences are SGHTA and FQGTGA. Deletions cut 0 bases from V and 8 bases from J, with 10 bases between. Complete variable domain (other parts from reference TRBV7-3 and TRBJ1-1): GAGVSQTPSNKVTEKGKYVELRCDPISGHTALYWYRQSLGQGPEFLIYFQGTGAADDSGLPNDRFFAVRPEGSVSTLKIQRTERGDSAVYLCASSLTLGTEAFFGQGTRLTVV.